The source of this TCR beta chain is a study of blood T cell repertoires in COVID-19. Study processing details: Counts of nucleated cells, estimated from reference gene primer amplification, were obtained. The repertoire was sequenced with immunoSEQ multiplex PCR; TCRdb's copy has only in-frame clones and lacks some. V, J and clone size reflect that table, while D and trimming were determined from the DNA. The repertoire holds over 85,000 clones, with 80% to 95% as singletons. CDR1 is SGHVS and CDR2 is FQNEAQ in the germline V gene. The trim removed 6 bases at V and 3 bases at J, leaving 7 bases unmatched. This CDR3 contains 16 residues.

The sequence was collected from a woman between 45 and 65 years old with COVID-19, enrolled during active disease. This chain links TRBV7-8 with TRBJ2-2; the match to TRBD2 covers 10 bases. The material sequenced was peripheral blood. The DNA for the CDR3 is TGTGCCAGCAGTCCCACTAGCGGGGCGTACACCGGGGAGCTGTTTTTT. Protein product: CASSPTSGAYTGELFF.